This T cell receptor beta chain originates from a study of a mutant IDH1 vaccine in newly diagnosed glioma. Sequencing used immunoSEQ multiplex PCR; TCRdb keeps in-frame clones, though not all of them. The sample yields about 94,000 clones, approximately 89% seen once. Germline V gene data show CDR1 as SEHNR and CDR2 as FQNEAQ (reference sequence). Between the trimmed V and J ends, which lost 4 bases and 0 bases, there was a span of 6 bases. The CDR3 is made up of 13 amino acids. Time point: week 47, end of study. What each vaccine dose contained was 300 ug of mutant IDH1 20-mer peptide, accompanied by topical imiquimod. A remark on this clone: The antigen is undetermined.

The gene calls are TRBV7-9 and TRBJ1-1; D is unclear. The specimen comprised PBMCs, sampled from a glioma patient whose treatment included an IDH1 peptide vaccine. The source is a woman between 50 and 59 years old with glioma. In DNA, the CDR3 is TGTGCCAGCAGCTCGGGGATGAACACTGAAGCTTTCTTT. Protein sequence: CASSSGMNTEAFF.